The source of this TCR beta chain is a study of cytomegalovirus exposure and HLA in healthy donors. Study-wide findings and caveats: Altogether, some 170 TCR beta chains were recorded as cytomegalovirus-associated. Most observed TCR sequences were rare, whereas some public TCRs were detected in many donors.

The CDR3 spans 16 residues. Trimming cost V 5 bases and J 4 bases; bases outside gene matches: 8. The germline V gene has CDR1 SEHNR and CDR2 FQNEAQ (reference sequence). On this clone: Its antigen is undetermined.

Data came from immunoSEQ multiplex PCR; TCRdb stores just in-frame clones and leaves some out. The sample yields fewer than 120,000 clones, 88% seen once. This chain uses TRBV7-9 with TRBJ2-2; 9 bases are shared with TRBD2. The TCR was taken from a woman aged 30 to 39 in good health and CMV-seropositive. The sequencing sample was made of PBMCs. CDR3 residues: CASSNGLAGFTGELFF. The CDR3, as DNA: TGTGCCAGCAGCAACGGCCTAGCGGGGTTCACCGGGGAGCTGTTTTTT.